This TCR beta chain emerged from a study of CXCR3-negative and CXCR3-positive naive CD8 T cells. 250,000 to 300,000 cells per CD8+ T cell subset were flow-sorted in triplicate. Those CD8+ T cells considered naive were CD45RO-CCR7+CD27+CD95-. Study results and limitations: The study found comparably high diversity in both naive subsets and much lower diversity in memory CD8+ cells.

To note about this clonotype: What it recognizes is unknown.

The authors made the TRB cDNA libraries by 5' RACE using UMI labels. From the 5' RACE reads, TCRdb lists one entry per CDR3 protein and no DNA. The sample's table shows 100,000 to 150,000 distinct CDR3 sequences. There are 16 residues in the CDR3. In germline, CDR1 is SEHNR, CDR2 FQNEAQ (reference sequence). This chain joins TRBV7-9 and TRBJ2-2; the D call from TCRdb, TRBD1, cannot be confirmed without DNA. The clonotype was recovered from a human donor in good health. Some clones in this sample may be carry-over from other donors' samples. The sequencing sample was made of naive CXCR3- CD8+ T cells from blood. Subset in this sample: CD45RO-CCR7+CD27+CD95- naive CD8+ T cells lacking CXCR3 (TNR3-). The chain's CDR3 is CASSLLGQKVRGELFF.